One sample yielded the 8 T cell receptor beta chains listed below, sequenced in a study of blood T cell repertoires in COVID-19. Libraries were prepared by immunoSEQ multiplex PCR; TCRdb keeps only in-frame clonotypes and omits some of them. Among approximately 230,000 clones, more than 85% were seen once, and the ten largest hold around 4%. Material: PBMCs or T cells enriched from blood (not recorded which). These receptors all come from a woman in her twenties or thirties who had recovered from COVID-19.

This clone has more than one count but fewer than ten. Written as DNA, the CDR3 is TGCGCCAGCAGCCAAGATTTTTCTCTACCGTACGAGCAGTACTTC. Translation: CASSQDFSLPYEQYF. This chain links TRBV4-3 with TRBJ2-7; D is undetermined. Germline values: CDR1 LGHNA, CDR2 YSLEER. This CDR3 has 15 amino acids. V lost 0 bases to trimming and J lost 4 bases, with 13 bases between them.

This chain uses TRBV29-1 with TRBJ1-1, with a tentative D call TRBD1 (6 bases). Germline V CDR1 and CDR2: SQVTM, ANQGSEA. This CDR3 has 12 amino acids. V lost 4 bases to trimming and J lost 3 bases, with 9 bases between them. The DNA of the CDR3 is TGCAGCGTTGGGGACATTCACACTGAAGCTTTCTTT. Protein sequence: CSVGDIHTEAFF.

The rearrangement uses TRBV9 and TRBJ1-2, with D tentatively TRBD1 (5 bases). V was shortened by 4 bases and J by 8 bases, with 18 bases between the two germline ends. The CDR3 runs to 14 residues. The germline V gene encodes CDR1 SGDLS and CDR2 YYNGEE. The CDR3 here is CASSRRGSLEGYTF. As DNA, the CDR3 is TGTGCCAGCAGCAGACGGGGGTCCCTGGAGGGCTACACCTTC.

The gene calls are TRBV6-7 and TRBJ2-7, with 8 positions matching TRBD1. TRBV6-7 is an ORF for which the function is uncertain. V shed 6 bases, J shed 6 bases, and the junction held 7 bases outside the gene matches. The CDR3 loop spans 13 amino acids. The CDR3 DNA follows: TGTGCCAGCAGAACCGGGACAGGAAGCGAGCAGTACTTC. Translation: CASRTGTGSEQYF.

The chain carries TRBV9 and TRBJ2-2, with TRBD1 matching over 7 bases. The CDR3 consists of 16 residues. Germline V gene sequence: CDR1 SGDLS, CDR2 YYNGEE. With V trimmed by 3 bases and J by 1 base, 6 bases remained unmatched. DNA of the CDR3: TGTGCCAGCAGCGAAAGGGGACAGCTGAACACCGGGGAGCTGTTTTTT. Protein: CASSERGQLNTGELFF.

This clone was counted a few times. This rearrangement joins TRBV24-1 to TRBJ2-1; TRBD1 is a possible D gene (6 bases). CDR3 length: 16 residues. Germline assignment: CDR1 KGHDR and CDR2 SFDVKD. Between the trimmed V and J ends, which lost 3 bases and 4 bases, there was a span of 15 bases. Here the CDR3 DNA reads TGTGCCACCAGTGATCCACAGGGTACTGCGTACAATGAGCAGTTCTTC. It is translated as CATSDPQGTAYNEQFF.

This chain links TRBV4-3 with TRBJ2-1; 8 bases match TRBD1. Germline V gene lookup returns CDR1 LGHNA and CDR2 YSLEER. Losses at the gene ends were 0 bases for V and 7 bases for J; bases not matched to a gene: 8. The CDR3 has 16 residues. The CDR3 region is CASSQDGQGAWNEQFF. The DNA for the CDR3 is TGCGCCAGCAGCCAAGATGGCCAGGGGGCGTGGAATGAGCAGTTCTTC.

The J gene is TRBJ1-4, the V gene TRBV28; TRBD1 is a possible D gene (5 bases). V was pared by 6 bases and J by 10 bases, with 21 bases between. The CDR3 extends over 15 amino acids. Per the germline V gene, CDR1 is MDHEN and CDR2 is SYDVKM. CDR3 in amino acids: CASSNTPVHQGKLFF. CDR3 bases: TGTGCCAGCAGCAATACTCCAGTGCACCAGGGAAAACTGTTTTTT. The full variable domain, with the rest looked up from reference TRBV28 and TRBJ1-4, is DVKVTQSSRYLVKRTGEKVFLECVQDMDHENMFWYRQDPGLGLRLIYFSYDVKMKEKGDIPEGYSVSREKKERFSLILESASTNQTSMYLCASSNTPVHQGKLFFGSGTQLSVL.